Following are 10 T cell receptor beta chains from one sample sequenced in a study of cytomegalovirus exposure and HLA in healthy donors. This table comes from immunoSEQ multiplex PCR, and its TCRdb copy is limited to in-frame clones, with some not included. The table shows some 120,000 clones, with about 90% occurring only once. The sequenced sample consisted of PBMCs. These receptors all stem from a woman aged 18-30 years in good health and CMV-seronegative.

This rearrangement joins TRBV13 to TRBJ2-1; 12 nucleotides agree with TRBD2. V dropped 4 bases and J dropped 15; count of bases not matched to a gene: 7. The CDR3 is made up of 13 amino acids. Germline values: CDR1 PRHDT, CDR2 FYEKMQ (reference sequence). CDR3 region: CASSSSGRGKRFF. For the CDR3, the DNA is TGTGCCAGCAGCTCTAGCGGGAGGGGAAAGCGGTTCTTC.

This chain links TRBV6-5 with TRBJ2-3; the match to TRBD1 covers 11 bases. Germline V CDR1 and CDR2: MNHEY, SVGAGI. This CDR3 has 15 residues. V lost 6 bases to trimming and J lost 3 bases; unmatched junction nucleotides: 5. DNA of the CDR3: TGTGCCAGCAGATGGACAGGGGGCAGAACAGATACGCAGTATTTT. It encodes CASRWTGGRTDTQYF.

With respect to this clone: The junction and the germline gene differ at one end; a read error may be behind it. The chain uses TRBV30 and TRBJ1-2, with TRBD1 matching 10 bases. From germline, CDR1 is GTSNPN and CDR2 SVGIG (reference sequence). The CDR3 runs to 15 residues. CDR3 DNA: TGTACCTGGAGAAAAACGACAGGGGGCGATCGTGGCTACACCTTC. Residues: CTWRKTTGGDRGYTF.

This chain links TRBV15 with TRBJ2-6, with 11 bases identical to TRBD2. The CDR3 loop spans 19 amino acids. Germline lookup yields CDR1 LNHNV and CDR2 YYDKDF (reference sequence). V shed 3 bases, J shed 1 base, and the junction held 8 bases outside the gene matches. CDR3 loop: CATSSELAGVISGANVLTF. The CDR3 DNA reads TGTGCCACCAGCAGTGAACTAGCGGGAGTCATTTCTGGGGCCAACGTCCTGACTTTC.

The J gene is TRBJ2-7, the V gene TRBV6-5; a weak D match, TRBD2 (6 bases). V lost 8 bases and J lost 1, with 9 bases in between. Looked up from germline, CDR1 is MNHEY and CDR2 is SVGAGI. This CDR3 spans 12 amino acids. CDR3 DNA sequence: TGTGCCAGCTGGACTACATCCTACGAGCAGTACTTC. Translated, it gives CASWTTSYEQYF.

The V gene is TRBV5-1, the J gene TRBJ1-4, with D possibly TRBD1 on 6 matching bases. CDR1 and CDR2 from the germline V gene are SGHRS and YFSETQ. The CDR3 is made up of 15 amino acids. Between the trimmed V and J ends, which lost 4 bases and 1 base, there was a span of 11 bases. The CDR3 is CASSPTGKTNEKLFF. CDR3 in DNA: TGCGCCAGCAGCCCCACAGGGAAAACTAATGAAAAACTGTTTTTT.

V is TRBV10-3 and J is TRBJ1-1, with D unresolved. The CDR3 extends over 13 amino acids. V gave up 2 bases and J gave up 1 base, with 5 bases separating them. Germline lookup yields CDR1 ENHRY and CDR2 SYGVKD. In nucleotides, the CDR3 is TGTGCCATCAGTGAGACCGGGAACACTGAAGCTTTCTTT. It specifies CAISETGNTEAFF.

This chain uses TRBV28 with TRBJ1-2; tentative D call: TRBD1 (5 bases). Germline V gene lookup returns CDR1 MDHEN and CDR2 SYDVKM. Trimming shortened V by 6 bases and J by 0 bases, and 11 bases separated the two germline ends. This CDR3 is built from 14 residues. CDR3 bases: TGTGCCAGCAGCCCAGGGCAAGCTAACTATGGCTACACCTTC. Protein: CASSPGQANYGYTF.

The CDR3 spells CASSLTSGGIDTQYF. In DNA, the CDR3 is TGTGCCAGCAGCTTAACTAGCGGGGGGATAGATACGCAGTATTTT. This sequence joins TRBV7-6 and TRBJ2-3; 12 nucleotides line up with TRBD2. Germline CDR1 and CDR2: SGHVS and FNYEAQ. V shed 2 bases, J shed 5 bases, and the junction held 2 bases outside the gene matches. There are 15 residues in the CDR3.

V and J are TRBV5-1 and TRBJ2-3; TRBD2 matches at 11 bases. CDR3 size: 16 residues. Per germline, CDR1 SGHRS and CDR2 YFSETQ. V gave up 3 bases and J gave up 1 base; unmatched junction bases: 4. The CDR3 here is CASSSFSGGGTDTQYF. The CDR3 nucleotides read TGCGCCAGCAGCTCCTTTAGCGGGGGGGGCACAGATACGCAGTATTTT.